The next 19 T cell receptor beta chains were all read from a single sample in a study of CD8+CD57+ T cells in acquired aplastic anemia. The patients chosen for sequencing had shown expansion of CD8+CD57+ cells (detected by flow cytometry). For CDR3 and TCR beta VDJ profiling, genomic DNA was the template used. TCRdb recomputed calls from the reads with MiXCR, one row per CDR3 protein. The repertoire holds around 500,000 distinct CDR3 sequences, with around 33% as singletons. The sample comprised sorted CD4+, CD8+, or CD8+CD57+ T cells (not recorded which) from PBMCs. The receptor set was obtained from a human donor with aplastic anemia.

The J gene is TRBJ1-3, the V gene TRBV5-6; D is ambiguous. Germline CDR1 SGHDT, CDR2 YYEEEE. Trimming took 0 bases from V and 4 from J, leaving 5 bases between them. The CDR3 loop spans 13 amino acids. The CDR3 region is CASSLDIGNTIYF. The CDR3 DNA reads TGTGCCAGCAGCTTGGACATCGGAAACACCATATATTTT. The variable domain in full, with the rest retrieved from reference TRBV5-6 and TRBJ1-3, is DAGVTQSPTHLIKTRGQQVTLRCSPKSGHDTVSWYQQALGQGPQFIFQYYEEEERQRGNFPDRFSGHQFPNYSSELNVNALLLGDSALYLCASSLDIGNTIYFGEGSWLTVV.

This clonotype was seen many times. V and J are TRBV7-9 and TRBJ2-7; D gene unclear. Trimming cost V 2 bases and J 2 bases, with 7 bases left between them. The CDR3 is made up of 13 amino acids. Germline loops: CDR1 SEHNR, CDR2 FQNEAQ (reference sequence). Written as DNA, the CDR3 is TGTGCCAGCAGCTTATCCTCGCCCTACGAGCAGTACTTC. Amino acid sequence: CASSLSSPYEQYF.

On this clonotype itself: Its ends do not fully match the called genes, so a read error is possible. This chain connects TRBV29-1 to TRBJ1-4; 9 nucleotides match TRBD1. The CDR3 runs to 12 residues. The germline CDR1 and CDR2 sequences are SQVTM and ANQGSEA. The CDR3 here is CSVRTGDEKLFF. The CDR3 nucleotides read TGCAGCGTCCGGACAGGGGATGAGAAACTGTTTTTT.

This clonotype was seen at least ten times. The CDR3 loop reads CASSSSSGLTDTQYF. CDR3 nucleotides: TGTGCCAGCAGCTCCAGTAGCGGACTCACAGATACGCAGTATTTT. The chain combines TRBV7-6 with TRBJ2-3, with a tentative D call TRBD2 (6 bases). CDR3 length: 15 amino acids. The germline CDR1 and CDR2 sequences are SGHVS and FNYEAQ. With 4 bases removed from V and 2 bases from J, the gap between germline ends came to 13 bases.

About this clonotype itself: This clone may be a read error of a much larger clone one base away. The final CDR3 position lacks the conserved phenylalanine or tryptophan, pointing to a likely read error. This chain joins TRBV2 and TRBJ1-2, with 10 positions matching TRBD1. Germline values: CDR1 SNHLY, CDR2 FYNNEI. The V gene end was trimmed by 6 bases and the J gene end by 4 bases; junction bases not matched to a gene: 8. This CDR3 contains 15 residues. Here the CDR3 reads CASSITGTGAYGYTL. CDR3 bases: TGTGCCAGCAGCATAACAGGGACAGGGGCCTATGGCTACACCCTC.

V usage is TRBV7-3 and J usage is TRBJ2-3, with 8 bases matching TRBD1. The CDR3 is 16 residues long. Germline V gene data show CDR1 as SGHTA and CDR2 as FQGTGA. J was trimmed by 9 bases and V by 5 bases; bases with no gene match: 16. CDR3 sequence reads: CASSPDGQGALRTQYF. DNA for the CDR3: TGTGCCAGCAGCCCCGATGGGCAGGGGGCGCTTAGAACGCAGTATTTT.

V gene TRBV4-1 combines with J gene TRBJ2-5; perhaps TRBD1 as D (6 bases). V was pared by 5 bases and J by 3 bases, with 13 bases between. There are 14 residues in the CDR3. Germline V gene lookup returns CDR1 MGHRA and CDR2 YSYEKL. The CDR3 here is CASSEGGIEETQYF. The CDR3 DNA sequence: TGCGCCAGCAGCGAAGGGGGTATTGAAGAGACCCAGTACTTC.

This clonotype was counted many times. The chain couples TRBV7-9 to TRBJ2-5, with a weak D call TRBD2 (6 bases). In germline, CDR1 is SEHNR, CDR2 FQNEAQ (reference sequence). The CDR3 loop spans 10 amino acids. CDR3 coding DNA: TGTGCGGTGGCGGGGGAGACCCAGTACTTC. Its translation is CAVAGETQYF.

The J gene is TRBJ1-2, the V gene TRBV5-4; D is unresolved. CDR1 and CDR2 (germline): SGHNT, YYREEE (reference sequence). Trimming took 2 bases from V and 4 from J, leaving 18 bases between them. This CDR3 comprises 16 residues. The CDR3 reads CASSFGSERNTYGYTF. CDR3 coding DNA: TGTGCCAGCAGCTTTGGTTCCGAAAGAAACACCTATGGCTACACCTTC.

This clonotype was detected only a few times. This rearrangement joins TRBV5-1 to TRBJ2-7; tentatively, D is TRBD1 (6 bases). V was cut by 4 bases and J by 3 bases, with 14 bases left in between. Germline lookup yields CDR1 SGHRS and CDR2 YFSETQ. The CDR3 has 14 residues. The CDR3 region is CASSRRDNGYEQYF. The CDR3 DNA is TGCGCCAGCAGCCGTCGGGACAACGGCTACGAGCAGTACTTC.

In its sample, this clonotype was seen a few times. V is TRBV12-3 or TRBV12-4 and J is TRBJ1-1; D may be TRBD1 (5 bases). V lost 3 bases to trimming and J lost 5 bases, with 13 bases between them. The CDR3 is 14 amino acids. The DNA for the CDR3 is TGTGCCAGCAGTTTCTCGGGGGGAGGGACTGAAGCTTTCTTT. It codes for CASSFSGGGTEAFF.

This chain joins TRBV9 and TRBJ1-6, with 7 nucleotides matching TRBD1. This CDR3 is 16 amino acids long. V gave up 0 bases and J gave up 5 bases; unmatched junction bases: 5. Germline-derived CDR1 and CDR2 are SGDLS and YYNGEE. The CDR3 loop reads CASSVAGTADNSPLHF. The DNA for the CDR3 is TGTGCCAGCAGCGTAGCAGGGACAGCGGATAATTCACCCCTCCACTTT.

At least ten counts were recorded for this clonotype. The chain employs TRBV10-3 and TRBJ1-6; 10 positions match TRBD1. The CDR3 runs 16 residues. J was trimmed by 5 bases and V by 5 bases; bases with no gene match: 6. Per the germline V gene, CDR1 is ENHRY and CDR2 is SYGVKD. CDR3 region: CAISSDRGDHNSPLHF. The CDR3, as DNA: TGTGCCATCAGTTCGGACAGGGGGGACCATAATTCACCCCTCCACTTT.

The chain recombines TRBV7-9 with TRBJ2-1; possible D gene TRBD2, 5 bases. There are 13 residues in the CDR3. Germline CDR1 and CDR2: SEHNR and FQNEAQ (reference sequence). V was pared by 5 bases and J by 6 bases, with 11 bases between. In DNA, the CDR3 is TGTGCCAGCAGCCAAAACGGGGTCAATGAGCAGTTCTTC. It codes for CASSQNGVNEQFF.

The chain carries TRBV6-2 or TRBV6-3 and TRBJ2-3, with 14 bases that match TRBD2. This CDR3 spans 17 amino acids. V gave up 4 bases and J gave up 1 base; unmatched junction bases: 4. The germline CDR1 and CDR2 sequences are MNHEY and SVGEGT. Here the CDR3 reads CASSSLTSGRGTDTQYF. In nucleotides, the CDR3 is TGTGCCAGCAGTTCACTGACTAGCGGGAGGGGCACAGATACGCAGTATTTT.

The chain employs TRBV7-2 and TRBJ2-7; 9 bases map to TRBD1. The CDR3 is 15 amino acids. In germline, CDR1 is SGHTA, CDR2 FQGNSA. Losses at the gene ends were 3 bases for V and 4 bases for J; bases not matched to a gene: 7. The DNA of the CDR3 is TGTGCCAGCAGCTTCGGGACAGGGCCAGGGTACGAGCAGTACTTC. This codes for CASSFGTGPGYEQYF.

This clonotype was seen only a few times. The genes are TRBV11-1 and TRBJ2-1; 12 nucleotides align to TRBD2. CDR3 size: 19 residues. From germline, CDR1 is SGHAT and CDR2 FQDESV (reference sequence). Trimming cost V 1 base and J 1 base; bases outside gene matches: 8. The CDR3 DNA is TGTGCCAGCAGCTTAGTTTTGACTAGCGGGAGTTTGTCCTACAATGAGCAGTTCTTC. Translating it yields CASSLVLTSGSLSYNEQFF.

The V gene is TRBV19, the J gene TRBJ1-5; 7 nucleotides align to TRBD1. The V and J ends lost 6 bases and 4 bases, in that order; junction bases with no gene match: 6. This CDR3 region has 14 residues. Germline V lookup: CDR1 LNHDA, CDR2 SQIVND (reference sequence). The CDR3 DNA reads TGTGCCAGTAGGTCACAGGGGCTGAATCAGCCCCAGCATTTT. This encodes CASRSQGLNQPQHF.

Only a few counts were recorded for this clonotype. V usage is TRBV6-5 and J usage is TRBJ2-7; tentatively, D is TRBD1 (6 bases). Germline V lookup: CDR1 MNHEY, CDR2 SVGAGI. The CDR3 has 14 amino acids. V dropped 2 bases and J dropped 3 bases, with 11 bases sitting between them. CDR3 DNA sequence: TGTGCCAGCAGTTACGGGGGCTTAGACTACGAGCAGTACTTC. It encodes CASSYGGLDYEQYF.